This TCR beta chain was identified during a study of T-cell memory formation after mild COVID-19. Looking at the study overall: TCR clusters were largely donor specific.

Germline CDR1 reads SGHRS; CDR2 reads YFSETQ. The CDR3 has 15 amino acids. V lost 4 bases, J lost 5 bases, and 5 bases stayed unmatched. Regarding the study as a whole: The study found balanced CD4/CD8 in clones contracting day 15 to 85 and a CD4+ lean in later expanders. Among CD4+ contracting clones, most were CM and EM, and CD8+ ones EMRA.

From the 5' RACE reads, TCRdb called clonotypes with MiXCR, one entry per CDR3 protein. This table has 200,000 to 300,000 distinct CDR3 sequences, 15% to 17% appearing once. This clonotype was detected many times. Antigen: not known. The chain couples TRBV5-1 to TRBJ2-1; TRBD2 matches at 11 bases. The clonotype originates from an adult woman who had mild COVID-19 (a few samples of this study predate the infection). Cell type and time point are not known. Sequenced input: PBMCs or a T cell subset sorted from them (not recorded which). Here the CDR3 DNA reads TGCGCCAGCAGCCTGACTAGCGGGACCCACAATGAGCAGTTCTTC. Its translation is CASSLTSGTHNEQFF.